The subject of this entry is one T cell receptor beta chain. The antigen is unknown. Clones were read by immunoSEQ multiplex PCR, and TCRdb kept only the in-frame ones, dropping some. The sample holds roughly 65,000 clones; 70% to 90% are singletons and the top ten take 3.7%. The record originates from a study of OX40 agonist ivuxolimab in advanced cancers. Study-wide background: Every 2 weeks, patients received ivuxolimab intravenously, dosed at 0.01 to 10 mg/kg. Partial responses were seen in three patients, one with hepatocellular carcinoma and two with cutaneous melanoma. General study findings and limits: Compared with CD4+, CD8+ T cells on average had more expanded clones.

The V end lost 3 bases, the J end lost 0 bases, and 5 bases lay between the germline ends. The germline V gene encodes CDR1 GTSNPN and CDR2 SVGIG (reference sequence). CDR3 length equals 13 residues. Sequenced material: CD4+ or CD8+ T cells sorted from blood, taken in a trial of the OX40 agonist ivuxolimab. The TCR comes from an adult with an advanced solid tumor such as melanoma, head and neck, liver or kidney cancer. The rearrangement joins TRBV30 to TRBJ1-4, with no clear D. For the CDR3, the DNA is TGTGCCTGGAGGCAGACAACTAATGAAAAACTGTTTTTT. Translating it yields CAWRQTTNEKLFF.